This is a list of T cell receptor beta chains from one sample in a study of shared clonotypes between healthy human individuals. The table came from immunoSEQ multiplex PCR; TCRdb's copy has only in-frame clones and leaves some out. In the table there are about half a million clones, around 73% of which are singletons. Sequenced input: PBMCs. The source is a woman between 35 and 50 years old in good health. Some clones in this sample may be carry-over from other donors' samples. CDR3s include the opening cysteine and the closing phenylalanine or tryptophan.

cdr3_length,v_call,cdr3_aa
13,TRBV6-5,CASSYSGDNEQFF
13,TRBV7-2,CASSLWLGTEAFF
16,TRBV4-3,CASSQGTSGRIDEQYF
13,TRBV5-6,CASSLGVNTEAFF
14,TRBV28,CASSRQYSNQPQHF
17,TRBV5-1,CASSRGQGGSYQETQYF
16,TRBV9,CASSPRVAGGWNEQFF
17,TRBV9,CASSATSGGLNTGELFF
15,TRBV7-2,CASSPTRQGGGEQFF
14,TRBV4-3,CASSQAWGSYEQYF
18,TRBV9,CASSVTVGGPSSYNEQFF
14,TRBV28,CASNSAYSNQPQHF
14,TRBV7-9,CASTWGRQYETQYF
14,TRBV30,CAWSVRRAETEAFF
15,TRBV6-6,CASSYGGAHTDTQYF
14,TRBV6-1,CASSCGGESYEQYF
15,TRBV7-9,CASSVYRVSGEKLFF
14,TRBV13,CASSKGAGGRTIYF
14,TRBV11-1,CASSLGTDTDTQYF
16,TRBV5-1,CASSPPGQGVTDTQYF
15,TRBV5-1,CASSPRLAGGREQFF
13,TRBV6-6,CASSPTDNAEAFF
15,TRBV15,CATSRDLGGGNEQFF
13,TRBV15,CATSRGHSYEQYF
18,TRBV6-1,CASSEAPLTGRAKNIQYF
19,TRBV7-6,CASSLILAGWSPNTGELFF
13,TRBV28,CASSLSLGPEEYF
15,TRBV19,CASSRLALNTGELFF
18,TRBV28,CASSLWGSSKMIYNEQFF
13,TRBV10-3,CAISEAGGNTIYF
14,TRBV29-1,CSAGQGAIQETQYF
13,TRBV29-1,CSVMGQVNNEQFF
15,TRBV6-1,CASSDPGGKRETQYF
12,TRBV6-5,CASRRGSGELFF
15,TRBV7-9,CASGLGRVTNEKLFF
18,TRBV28,CASSFSRGFSRLSGELFF
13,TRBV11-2,CASSLGRTNEQFF
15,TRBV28,CASSFNGKVPYEQYF
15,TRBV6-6,CASSKTSGEVNEQFF
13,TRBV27,CASRPSGQNTIYF